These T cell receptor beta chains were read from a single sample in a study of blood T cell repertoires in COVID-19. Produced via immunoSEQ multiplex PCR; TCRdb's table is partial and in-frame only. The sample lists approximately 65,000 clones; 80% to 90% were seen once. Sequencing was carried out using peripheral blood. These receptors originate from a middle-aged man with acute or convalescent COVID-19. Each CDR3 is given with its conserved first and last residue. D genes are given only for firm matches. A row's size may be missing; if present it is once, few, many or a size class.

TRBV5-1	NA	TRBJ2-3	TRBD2	CASSLSSGANFRTDTQYF	TGCGCCAGCAGCTTGAGTAGCGGGGCGAATTTTCGCACAGATACGCAGTATTTT
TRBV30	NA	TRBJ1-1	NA	CAWSMGQANEAFF	TGTGCCTGGAGTATGGGACAAGCGAATGAAGCTTTCTTT
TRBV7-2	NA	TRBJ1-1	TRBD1	CARSLDRGITEAFF	TGTGCCCGCAGCTTAGACAGGGGGATCACTGAAGCTTTCTTT
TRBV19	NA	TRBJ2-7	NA	CASSISRGYYEQYF	TGTGCCAGTAGTATCTCCCGGGGGTACTACGAGCAGTACTTC
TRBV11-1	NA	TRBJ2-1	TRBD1	CASRGTGSNEQFF	TGTGCCAGTAGAGGGACAGGGTCAAATGAGCAGTTCTTC
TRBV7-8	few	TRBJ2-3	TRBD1	CASSEGQGFRDTQYF	TGTGCCAGCAGCGAGGGACAGGGTTTTAGAGATACGCAGTATTTT
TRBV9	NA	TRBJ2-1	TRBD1	CASSVAGQGGYNEQFF	TGTGCCAGCAGCGTGGCGGGACAGGGAGGGTACAATGAGCAGTTCTTC
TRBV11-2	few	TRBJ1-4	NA	CASSLLGGRTGEKLFF	TGTGCCAGCAGCTTATTAGGGGGTCGGACGGGAGAAAAACTGTTTTTT
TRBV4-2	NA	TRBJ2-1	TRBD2	CASSPQTGLPLGDEQFF	TGTGCCAGCAGCCCCCAAACGGGACTACCCCTCGGGGATGAGCAGTTCTTC
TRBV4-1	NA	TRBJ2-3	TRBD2	CASSQDKGSGGDTDTQYF	TGCGCCAGCAGCCAAGATAAAGGGAGCGGGGGGGACACAGATACGCAGTATTTT
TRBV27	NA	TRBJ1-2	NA	CASRRGAEYGYTF	TGTGCCAGCAGGCGGGGGGCGGAATATGGCTACACCTTC
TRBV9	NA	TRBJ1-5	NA	CASSSSELSNQPQHF	TGTGCCAGCAGCTCGAGTGAACTTAGCAATCAGCCCCAGCATTTT
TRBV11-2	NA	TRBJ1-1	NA	CASSFENRQWNTEAFF	TGTGCCAGCAGCTTCGAAAACCGACAGTGGAACACTGAAGCTTTCTTT
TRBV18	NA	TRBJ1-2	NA	CASSPGILWGPGYTF	TGTGCCAGCTCTCCAGGTATACTTTGGGGGCCAGGCTACACCTTC
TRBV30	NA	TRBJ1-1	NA	CAWSLRGFTEAFF	TGTGCCTGGAGTCTGAGGGGGTTCACTGAAGCTTTCTTT
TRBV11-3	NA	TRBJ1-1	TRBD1	CASSLDRWRTGGPPNTEAFF	TGTGCCAGCAGCTTAGATCGTTGGAGGACAGGGGGCCCTCCGAACACTGAAGCTTTCTTT
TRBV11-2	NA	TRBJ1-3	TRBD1	CASSGQGSAGNTIYF	TGTGCCAGCAGCGGACAGGGAAGTGCTGGAAACACCATATATTTT
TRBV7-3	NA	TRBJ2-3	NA	CASSLTGAVTDTQYF	TGTGCCAGCAGCTTAACGGGGGCCGTCACAGATACGCAGTATTTT
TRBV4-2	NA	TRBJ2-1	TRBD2	CASSQDTSGDNEQFF	TGTGCCAGCAGCCAAGATACTAGCGGGGACAATGAGCAGTTCTTC
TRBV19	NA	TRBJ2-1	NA	CASSSSRFRFF	TGTGCCAGTAGTTCCTCCCGCTTCAGGTTCTTC
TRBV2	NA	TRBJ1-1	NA	CASATEMNTEAFF	TGTGCCAGCGCGACAGAGATGAACACTGAAGCTTTCTTT
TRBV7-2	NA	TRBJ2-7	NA	CASSPQVNPYEQYF	TGTGCCAGCAGCCCACAGGTTAATCCCTACGAGCAGTACTTC
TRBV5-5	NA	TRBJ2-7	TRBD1	CASSLDGTAYYEQYF	TGTGCCAGCAGCCTGGATGGGACAGCATACTACGAGCAGTACTTC
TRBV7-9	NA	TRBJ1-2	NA	CASSLGGVGYTF	TGTGCCAGCAGCTTAGGGGGCGTAGGCTACACCTTC
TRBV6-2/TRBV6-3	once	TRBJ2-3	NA	CASSPRVMGTDTQYF	TGTGCCAGCAGTCCCAGGGTAATGGGGACAGATACGCAGTATTTT
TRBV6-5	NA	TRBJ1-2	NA	CATPKQGNYGYTF	TGTGCCACCCCGAAACAGGGTAACTATGGCTACACCTTC
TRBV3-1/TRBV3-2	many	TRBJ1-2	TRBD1	CASSQPGGGYGYTF	TGTGCCAGCAGCCAGCCAGGGGGAGGCTATGGCTACACCTTC
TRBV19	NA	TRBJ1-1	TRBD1	CASSRLTGGRTEAFF	TGTGCCAGTAGTCGGTTGACAGGGGGGAGGACTGAAGCTTTCTTT
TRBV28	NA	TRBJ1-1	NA	CASSLLQGGTEAFF	TGTGCCAGCAGTTTACTACAGGGAGGGACTGAAGCTTTCTTT
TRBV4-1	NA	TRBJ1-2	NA	CASSPSAGAVYGYTF	TGCGCCAGCAGCCCATCTGCGGGGGCAGTCTATGGCTACACCTTC
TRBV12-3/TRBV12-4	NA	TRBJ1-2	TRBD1	CASSRGQAGGYTF	TGTGCCAGCAGCCGGGGACAGGCTGGTGGCTACACCTTC
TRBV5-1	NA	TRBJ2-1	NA	CASTPGLSSYNEQFF	TGCGCCAGCACCCCCGGACTGAGCTCCTACAATGAGCAGTTCTTC
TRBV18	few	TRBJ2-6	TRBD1	CASSPLRTGESGANVLTF	TGTGCCAGCTCACCGCTAAGGACAGGGGAAAGTGGGGCCAACGTCCTGACTTTC
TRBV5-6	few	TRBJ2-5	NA	CASSRNRMETQYF	TGTGCCAGCAGCAGGAACAGGATGGAGACCCAGTACTTC
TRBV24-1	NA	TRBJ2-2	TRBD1	CATSLTGKGAGELFF	TGTGCCACCTCCTTGACAGGGAAGGGAGCCGGGGAGCTGTTTTTT
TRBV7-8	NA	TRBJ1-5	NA	CASSSGASNQPQHF	TGTGCCAGCAGCTCAGGGGCTAGCAATCAGCCCCAGCATTTT
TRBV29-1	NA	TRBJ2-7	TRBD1	CSAQNRGQGYEQYF	TGCAGCGCCCAAAACAGGGGTCAGGGTTACGAGCAGTACTTC
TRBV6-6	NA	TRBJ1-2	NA	CASSYLEDYGYTF	TGTGCCAGCAGTTACCTGGAGGACTATGGCTACACCTTC
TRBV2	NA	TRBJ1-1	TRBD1	CASSPRGQGGKTEAFF	TGTGCCAGCAGCCCACGGGGACAGGGAGGGAAGACTGAAGCTTTCTTT
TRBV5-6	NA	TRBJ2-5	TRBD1	CASSFSASDRGYF	TGTGCCAGCAGCTTTTCGGCAAGCGACAGGGGGTACTTC
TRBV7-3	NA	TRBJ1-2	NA	CASSRQSTGGYTF	TGTGCCAGCAGCCGACAATCGACCGGAGGCTACACCTTC
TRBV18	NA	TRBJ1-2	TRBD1	CASSPPTGVGPSYGYTF	TGTGCCAGCTCACCACCGACAGGGGTTGGGCCGAGCTATGGCTACACCTTC
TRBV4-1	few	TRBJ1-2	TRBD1	CASSQGRGQANDDYTF	TGCGCCAGCAGCCAAGGGCGGGGACAGGCGAATGATGACTACACCTTC
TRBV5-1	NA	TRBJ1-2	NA	CASSFSGAQSGYTF	TGCGCCAGCAGCTTTTCAGGGGCCCAAAGTGGCTACACCTTC
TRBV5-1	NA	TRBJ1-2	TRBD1	CASSVDRGRDYGYTF	TGCGCCAGCAGCGTCGACAGGGGGCGGGACTATGGCTACACCTTC
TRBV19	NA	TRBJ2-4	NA	CASRISGLLDIQYF	TGTGCCAGTAGAATCAGTGGACTTCTGGACATTCAGTACTTC
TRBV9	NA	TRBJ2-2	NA	CASSVASSWTGELFF	TGTGCCAGCAGCGTAGCGTCTAGCTGGACCGGGGAGCTGTTTTTT
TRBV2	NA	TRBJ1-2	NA	CASSDFPPAVLIDYGYTF	TGTGCCAGCAGTGATTTCCCCCCGGCGGTCCTAATTGACTATGGCTACACCTTC
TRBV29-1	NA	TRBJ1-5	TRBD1	CSAQGGPNQPQHF	TGCAGCGCCCAGGGGGGCCCCAATCAGCCCCAGCATTTT
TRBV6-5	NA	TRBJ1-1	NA	CASTRRGTEAFF	TGTGCCAGCACCCGGAGGGGTACTGAAGCTTTCTTT
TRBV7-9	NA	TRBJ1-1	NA	CASSLDSLDTEAFF	TGTGCCAGCAGCTTGGACAGCCTGGACACTGAAGCTTTCTTT